The 16 T cell receptor beta chains listed next were all sequenced from one sample in a study of blood T cell repertoires in COVID-19. The protocol was immunoSEQ multiplex PCR, while the TCRdb copy is restricted to in-frame clones and leaves out a portion. The sample yields about 91,000 clones, approximately 80% seen once. Material for sequencing was peripheral blood. The receptors derive from a woman over 75 with acute or convalescent COVID-19.

V gene TRBV19 combines with J gene TRBJ2-5; 7 bases fit TRBD1. Trimming cost V 7 bases and J 4 bases; bases outside gene matches: 6. Germline CDR1 reads LNHDA; CDR2 reads SQIVND (reference sequence). CDR3 length: 13 amino acids. CDR3 DNA: TGTGCCAGTAATGACAGGGCGGGAGAGACCCAGTACTTC. It translates to CASNDRAGETQYF.

The chain couples TRBV7-2 to TRBJ1-2; D not resolved. This CDR3 is 14 amino acids long. V gave up 1 base and J gave up 5 bases, with 11 bases separating them. The germline V gene encodes CDR1 SGHTA and CDR2 FQGNSA. The CDR3 nucleotides read TGTGCCAGCAGCTTAGGGCTTCAAGTATATGGCTACACCTTC. As protein: CASSLGLQVYGYTF.

This clone was counted only a few times. The gene calls are TRBV19 and TRBJ2-2; possibly TRBD2 for D (5 bases). V was cut by 7 bases and J by 0 bases, with 9 bases left in between. This CDR3 spans 14 amino acids. Germline V gene lookup returns CDR1 LNHDA and CDR2 SQIVND (reference sequence). The DNA for the CDR3 is TGTGCCAGTATCGGGATAGCGAACACCGGGGAGCTGTTTTTT. This gives the protein CASIGIANTGELFF.

As DNA, the CDR3 is TGTGCCAGCAGCCCTCTACAGGCGTACTCCTACGAGCAGTACTTC. Encoded protein: CASSPLQAYSYEQYF. The V call is TRBV6-2 or TRBV6-3, the J call TRBJ2-7; weak D call: TRBD1 (5 bases). CDR3 length: 15 amino acids. Trimming shortened V by 6 bases and J by 0 bases, and 15 bases separated the two germline ends. CDR1 is MNHEY and CDR2 is SVGEGT in the germline V gene.

The CDR3 reads CASNNQGAGNTIYF. CDR3 coding DNA: TGTGCCAGCAACAATCAGGGGGCAGGAAACACCATATATTTT. V usage is TRBV5-4 and J usage is TRBJ1-3, with 8 bases aligning to TRBD1. This CDR3 is 14 amino acids long. V gave up 6 bases and J gave up 4 bases; unmatched junction bases: 6. CDR1 and CDR2 from the germline V gene are SGHNT and YYREEE (reference sequence).

The chain employs TRBV29-1 and TRBJ1-1; D possibly corresponds to TRBD1 (5 bases). Trimming pared 6 bases from V and 2 bases from J, leaving 16 bases between. Germline CDR1 is SQVTM and CDR2 is ANQGSEA. This CDR3 has 14 residues. CDR3 DNA: TGCAGCGTGCAAGTCAGGGTACCTAACACTGAAGCTTTCTTT. Translation: CSVQVRVPNTEAFF. The full variable domain, its missing parts supplied by reference TRBV29-1 and TRBJ1-1, is SAVISQKPSRDICQRGTSLTIQCQVDSQVTMMFWYRQQPGQSLTLIATANQGSEATYESGFVIDKFPISRPNLTFSTLTVSNMSPEDSSIYLCSVQVRVPNTEAFFGQGTRLTVV.

The chain recombines TRBV15 with TRBJ1-3, with 8 bases matching TRBD1. The CDR3 extends over 15 amino acids. V lost 5 bases, J lost 2 bases, and 5 bases stayed unmatched. Per the germline V gene, CDR1 is LNHNV and CDR2 is YYDKDF (reference sequence). CDR3 loop: CATSWDRSAGNTIYF. For the CDR3, the DNA is TGTGCCACCAGCTGGGACAGGAGCGCTGGAAACACCATATATTTT.

This chain connects TRBV7-2 to TRBJ2-3; D is perhaps TRBD1 (5 bases). This CDR3 comprises 17 residues. The germline V gene encodes CDR1 SGHTA and CDR2 FQGNSA. The V and J ends lost 5 bases and 1 base respectively, with 19 bases between them. The CDR3 DNA follows: TGTGCCAGCAGCCTTAACGTGGGCCAGGGTGGCACAGATACGCAGTATTTT. Translating gives CASSLNVGQGGTDTQYF.

V is TRBV9 and J is TRBJ2-7, with 7 bases matching TRBD2. V trimming: 0 bases; J trimming: 2 bases; junction bases outside the gene matches: 5. In germline, CDR1 is SGDLS, CDR2 YYNGEE. CDR3 length: 15 amino acids. The CDR3 sequence is CASSVAPSGTYEQYF. In DNA, the CDR3 is TGTGCCAGCAGCGTAGCTCCTAGCGGCACCTACGAGCAGTACTTC.

The chain employs TRBV10-3 and TRBJ2-6, with 10 nucleotides matching TRBD1. The CDR3 consists of 18 residues. Germline lookup yields CDR1 ENHRY and CDR2 SYGVKD. The V and J ends lost 3 bases and 0 bases, in that order; junction bases with no gene match: 5. CDR3 residues: CAISDGTGAPSGANVLTF. The CDR3 coding sequence is TGTGCCATCAGTGACGGGACAGGGGCCCCCTCTGGGGCCAACGTCCTGACTTTC.

This clone was counted only a few times. V usage is TRBV28 and J usage is TRBJ2-7, with 8 bases identical to TRBD2. The junction had 8 bases not matched to a gene; V was cut back by 2 bases and J by 5 bases. The germline gives CDR1 MDHEN, CDR2 SYDVKM. This CDR3 contains 15 residues. The CDR3 region is CASSLLSGRADEQYF. DNA of the CDR3: TGTGCCAGCAGTTTACTCTCCGGGAGGGCCGACGAGCAGTACTTC.

The sample holds many counts of this clone. The V gene is TRBV9, the J gene TRBJ1-4; TRBD1 matches at 7 bases. In germline, CDR1 is SGDLS, CDR2 YYNGEE. The V segment lost 4 bases and the J segment 5 bases; nucleotides outside the gene matches: 8. The CDR3 extends over 15 amino acids. The CDR3 is CASSPLGQMNEKLFF. The CDR3 region has the DNA TGTGCCAGCAGCCCCCTGGGACAGATGAATGAAAAACTGTTTTTT.

The V and J genes are TRBV2 and TRBJ1-3; possible D gene TRBD1, 5 bases. CDR1 and CDR2 from the germline V gene are SNHLY and FYNNEI. V was shortened by 3 bases and J by 0 bases, with 9 bases between the two germline ends. The CDR3 is made up of 15 amino acids. The CDR3, as DNA: TGTGCCAGCAGTGACAGGGCTTACTCTGGAAACACCATATATTTT. Protein: CASSDRAYSGNTIYF. The whole variable domain, filled in from reference TRBV2 and TRBJ1-3, reads EPEVTQTPSHQVTQMGQEVILRCVPISNHLYFYWYRQILGQKVEFLVSFYNNEISEKSEIFDDQFSVERPDGSNFTLKIRSTKLEDSAMYFCASSDRAYSGNTIYFGEGSWLTVV.

The chain links TRBV9 to TRBJ2-1; TRBD2 is a possible D gene (5 bases). Trimming removed 0 bases at V and 10 bases at J, with 14 bases between. The germline V gene encodes CDR1 SGDLS and CDR2 YYNGEE. CDR3 length: 14 residues. The CDR3, as DNA: TGTGCCAGCAGCGTAGGGCCGGACGGAGGAGAGCAGTTCTTC. Its translation: CASSVGPDGGEQFF.

Regarding this clone: The same CDR3 can be traced to other DNA sequences in this sample. The V call is TRBV18, the J call TRBJ2-7; D not resolved. V lost 0 bases, J lost 2 bases, and 8 bases lay in between. The CDR3 extends over 14 amino acids. Germline V lookup: CDR1 KGHSH, CDR2 LQKENI. The CDR3 DNA is TGTGCCAGCTCACCACCGGCAGGCGCCTACGAGCAGTACTTC. Its translation is CASSPPAGAYEQYF.

This chain links TRBV19 with TRBJ2-3; 10 positions agree with TRBD2. The CDR3 is 18 amino acids. V was pared by 4 bases and J by 2 bases, with 12 bases of the junction left unmatched. Germline V gene sequence: CDR1 LNHDA, CDR2 SQIVND (reference sequence). DNA for the CDR3: TGTGCCAGTAGTACCCGGTTAAGGACTAGCGGACACACAGATACGCAGTATTTT. Translated, it gives CASSTRLRTSGHTDTQYF.